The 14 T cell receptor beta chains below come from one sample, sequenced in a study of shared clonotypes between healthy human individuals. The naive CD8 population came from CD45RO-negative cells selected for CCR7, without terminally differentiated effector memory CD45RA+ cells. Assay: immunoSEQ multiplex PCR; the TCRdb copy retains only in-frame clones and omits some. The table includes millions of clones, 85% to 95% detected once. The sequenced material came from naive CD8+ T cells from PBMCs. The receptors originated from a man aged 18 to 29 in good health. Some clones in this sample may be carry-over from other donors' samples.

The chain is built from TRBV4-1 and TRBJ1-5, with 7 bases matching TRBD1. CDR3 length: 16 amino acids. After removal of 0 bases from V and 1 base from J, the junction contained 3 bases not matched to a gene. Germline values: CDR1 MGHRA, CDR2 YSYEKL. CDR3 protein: CASSQETGVSNQPQHF. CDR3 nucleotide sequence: TGCGCCAGCAGCCAAGAAACAGGGGTAAGCAATCAGCCCCAGCATTTT.

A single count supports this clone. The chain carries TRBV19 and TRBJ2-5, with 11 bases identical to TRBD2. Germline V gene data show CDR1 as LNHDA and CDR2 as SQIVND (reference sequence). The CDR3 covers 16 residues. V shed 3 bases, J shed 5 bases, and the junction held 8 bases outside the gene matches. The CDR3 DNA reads TGTGCCAGTAGTATGGAACTAGCGGGAGAAACTGAGACCCAGTACTTC. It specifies CASSMELAGETETQYF.

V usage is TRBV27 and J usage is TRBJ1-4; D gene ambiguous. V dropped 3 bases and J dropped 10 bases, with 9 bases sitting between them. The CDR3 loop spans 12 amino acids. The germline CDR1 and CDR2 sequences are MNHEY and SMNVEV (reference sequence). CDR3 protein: CASSFSSGKLFF. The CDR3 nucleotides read TGTGCCAGCAGTTTTTCAAGTGGAAAACTGTTTTTT.

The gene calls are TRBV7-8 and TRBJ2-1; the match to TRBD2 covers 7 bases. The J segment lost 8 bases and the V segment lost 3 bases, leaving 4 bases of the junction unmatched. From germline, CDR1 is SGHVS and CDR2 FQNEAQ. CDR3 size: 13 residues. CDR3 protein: CASSFQRGDEQFF. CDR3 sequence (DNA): TGTGCCAGCAGCTTTCAGCGGGGCGATGAGCAGTTCTTC.

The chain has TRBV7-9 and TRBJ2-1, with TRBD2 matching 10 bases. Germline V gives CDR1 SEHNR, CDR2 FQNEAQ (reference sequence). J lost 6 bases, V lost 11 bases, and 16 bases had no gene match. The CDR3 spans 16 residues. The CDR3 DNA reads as TGTGCCCCGGGGCTAGCGGGAGAGCAAGGAATCAATGAGCAGTTCTTC. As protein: CAPGLAGEQGINEQFF.

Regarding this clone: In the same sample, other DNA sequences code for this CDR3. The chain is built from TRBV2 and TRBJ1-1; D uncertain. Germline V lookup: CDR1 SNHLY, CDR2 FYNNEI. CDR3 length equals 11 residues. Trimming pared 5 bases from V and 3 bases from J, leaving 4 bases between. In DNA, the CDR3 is TGTGCCAGCAGTAGCTACACTGAAGCTTTCTTT. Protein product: CASSSYTEAFF.

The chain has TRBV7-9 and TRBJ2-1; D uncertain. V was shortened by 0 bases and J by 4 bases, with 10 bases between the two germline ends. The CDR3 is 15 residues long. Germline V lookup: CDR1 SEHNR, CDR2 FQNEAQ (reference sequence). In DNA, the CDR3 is TGTGCCAGCAGCTTAGCGGGATCCCGATACAATGAGCAGTTCTTC. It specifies CASSLAGSRYNEQFF.

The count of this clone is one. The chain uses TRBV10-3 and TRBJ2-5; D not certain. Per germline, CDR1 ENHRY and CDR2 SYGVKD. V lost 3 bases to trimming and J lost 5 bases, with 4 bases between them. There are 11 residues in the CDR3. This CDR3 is CAISERETQYF. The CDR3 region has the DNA TGTGCCATCAGTGAAAGGGAGACCCAGTACTTC.

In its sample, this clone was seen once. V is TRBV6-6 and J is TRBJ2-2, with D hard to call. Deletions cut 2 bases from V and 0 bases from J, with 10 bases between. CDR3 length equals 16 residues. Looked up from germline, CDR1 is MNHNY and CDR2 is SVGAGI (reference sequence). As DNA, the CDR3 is TGTGCCAGCAGTTACGTTGCAACCGCGAACACCGGGGAGCTGTTTTTT. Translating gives CASSYVATANTGELFF.

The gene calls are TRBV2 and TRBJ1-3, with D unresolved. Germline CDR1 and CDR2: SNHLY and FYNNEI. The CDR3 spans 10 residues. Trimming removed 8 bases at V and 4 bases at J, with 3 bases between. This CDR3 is CASGGNTIYF. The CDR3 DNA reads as TGTGCCAGCGGGGGAAACACCATATATTTT. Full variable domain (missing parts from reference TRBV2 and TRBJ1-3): EPEVTQTPSHQVTQMGQEVILRCVPISNHLYFYWYRQILGQKVEFLVSFYNNEISEKSEIFDDQFSVERPDGSNFTLKIRSTKLEDSAMYFCASGGNTIYFGEGSWLTVV.

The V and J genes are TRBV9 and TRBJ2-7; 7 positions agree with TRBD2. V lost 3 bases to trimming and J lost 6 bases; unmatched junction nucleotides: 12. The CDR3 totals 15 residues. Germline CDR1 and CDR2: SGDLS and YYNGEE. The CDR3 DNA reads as TGTGCCAGCAGCGGATCTAGCGGCACCCTAATCGAGCAGTACTTC. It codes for CASSGSSGTLIEQYF.

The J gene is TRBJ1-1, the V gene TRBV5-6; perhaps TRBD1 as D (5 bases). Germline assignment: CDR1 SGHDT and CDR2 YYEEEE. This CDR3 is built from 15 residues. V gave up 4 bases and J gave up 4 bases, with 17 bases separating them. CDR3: CASSQGHRISTEAFF. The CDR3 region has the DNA TGTGCCAGCAGCCAAGGACACCGCATATCCACTGAAGCTTTCTTT.

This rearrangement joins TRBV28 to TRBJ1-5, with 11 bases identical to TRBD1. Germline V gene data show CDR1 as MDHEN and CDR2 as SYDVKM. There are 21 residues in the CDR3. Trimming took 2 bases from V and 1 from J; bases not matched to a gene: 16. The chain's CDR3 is CASSLTAGQGALGVSNQPQHF. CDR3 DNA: TGTGCCAGCAGTTTAACCGCAGGACAGGGGGCTTTAGGGGTGAGCAATCAGCCCCAGCATTTT. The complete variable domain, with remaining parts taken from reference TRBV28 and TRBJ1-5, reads DVKVTQSSRYLVKRTGEKVFLECVQDMDHENMFWYRQDPGLGLRLIYFSYDVKMKEKGDIPEGYSVSREKKERFSLILESASTNQTSMYLCASSLTAGQGALGVSNQPQHFGDGTRLSIL.

In DNA, the CDR3 is TGTGCCATCAGTGAGCTACAGGGCGTCCAAGAGACCCAGTACTTC. This sequence encodes CAISELQGVQETQYF. This chain joins TRBV10-3 and TRBJ2-5; TRBD1 is a possible D gene (6 bases). V was clipped by 2 bases and J by 1 base, with 11 bases between them. Looked up from germline, CDR1 is ENHRY and CDR2 is SYGVKD. The CDR3 has 15 residues.